The entry below gives a single T cell receptor (beta chain) sequence along with its context. This table comes from immunoSEQ multiplex PCR, and its TCRdb copy is limited to in-frame clones, with some not included. The data hold 55,000 to 75,000 clones, with 65% to 85% observed a single time. The sample is drawn from a study of OX40 agonist ivuxolimab in advanced cancers. The overall study: Prior anti-PD-1, anti-PD-L1 or anti-CTLA-4 therapy was allowed; around 43% had some.

The CDR3 consists of 15 residues. The germline V gene has CDR1 MDHEN and CDR2 SYDVKM. J lost 0 bases, V lost 3 bases, and 5 bases had no gene match. This TCR derives from an adult with an advanced solid tumor such as melanoma, head and neck, liver or kidney cancer. The rearrangement links TRBV28 to TRBJ2-7; TRBD1 agrees at 7 bases. The input for sequencing was CD4+ or CD8+ T cells sorted from blood, taken in a trial of the OX40 agonist ivuxolimab. The CDR3 DNA sequence: TGTGCCAGCAGTTTCAACAGGGACAGCTCCTACGAGCAGTACGTC. Translated: CASSFNRDSSYEQYV.